Following are 20 T cell receptor beta chains from one sample sequenced in a study of blood T cell repertoires in COVID-19. Here immunoSEQ multiplex PCR was the method, and the copy in TCRdb shows in-frame clones only, minus some. The sample includes about 170,000 clones, less than 85% of them seen just once. Sample: PBMCs or T cells enriched from blood (not recorded which). These receptors were taken from a man aged 50 to 59 who had recovered from COVID-19.

This chain uses TRBV6-5 with TRBJ1-2; D might be TRBD1 (6 bases). CDR1 is MNHEY, CDR2 SVGAGI, per germline. The V and J ends lost 8 bases and 2 bases respectively, with 12 bases between them. The CDR3 spans 13 residues. The CDR3 region is CASSRQANYGYTF. The CDR3 DNA reads as TGTGCCAGCTCACGACAGGCGAACTATGGCTACACCTTC.

The table lists this clone with a few counts. CDR3 protein: CASSRGTQSREQYF. Here the CDR3 DNA reads TGTGCCAGCAGTCGGGGGACCCAAAGCCGCGAGCAGTACTTC. The rearrangement joins TRBV11-1 to TRBJ2-7, with D tentatively TRBD2 (6 bases). Germline values: CDR1 SGHAT, CDR2 FQDESV (reference sequence). This CDR3 has 14 residues. Trimming removed 6 bases from V and 6 bases from J, with 18 bases in between.

CDR3 amino acids: CAIREGVVGGTVEQFF. The CDR3 DNA reads TGTGCCATCCGGGAAGGGGTGGTTGGTGGGACAGTTGAGCAGTTCTTC. V usage is TRBV10-3 and J usage is TRBJ2-1; 7 nucleotides agree with TRBD1. This CDR3 is 16 amino acids long. The J segment lost 9 bases and the V segment lost 8 bases, leaving 19 bases of the junction unmatched. Germline V gene sequence: CDR1 ENHRY, CDR2 SYGVKD.

The J gene is TRBJ1-1, the V gene TRBV7-2; the match to TRBD1 covers 7 bases. The CDR3 extends over 13 amino acids. Germline values: CDR1 SGHTA, CDR2 FQGNSA. The V gene end was trimmed by 5 bases and the J gene end by 10 bases; junction bases not matched to a gene: 10. The CDR3 reads CASSITGARVAFF. Written as DNA, the CDR3 is TGTGCCAGCAGCATAACAGGGGCGCGGGTAGCTTTCTTT.

The chain carries TRBV5-5 and TRBJ2-3; a weak D match, TRBD2 (5 bases). The V gene lost 6 bases and the J gene lost 0 bases, with 14 bases spanning the gap. The germline V gene encodes CDR1 SGHKS and CDR2 YYEKEE (reference sequence). This CDR3 comprises 15 residues. CDR3 protein: CASTARAGSTDTQYF. The CDR3 DNA reads as TGTGCCAGCACCGCCCGCGCGGGTAGCACAGATACGCAGTATTTT.

The rearrangement uses TRBV5-5 and TRBJ2-5, with a tentative D call TRBD2 (7 bases). Trimming left V 0 bases short and J 3 bases short, with 15 bases between. The germline CDR1 and CDR2 sequences are SGHKS and YYEKEE (reference sequence). The CDR3 is 16 amino acids. CDR3 amino acids: CASSLGEGGQKETQYF. The CDR3 nucleotides are TGTGCCAGCAGCTTGGGGGAGGGGGGCCAGAAAGAGACCCAGTACTTC.

This chain connects TRBV3-1 (or the pseudogene TRBV3-2) to TRBJ1-4, with 10 nucleotides matching TRBD1. CDR3 length: 18 amino acids. Germline-derived CDR1 and CDR2 are LGHDT and YNNKEL (reference sequence). V gave up 0 bases and J gave up 5 bases; unmatched junction bases: 9. The CDR3 coding sequence is TGTGCCAGCAGCCAAGATCGGGACAGGGGTCGTTCGAATGAAAAACTGTTTTTT. This encodes CASSQDRDRGRSNEKLFF.

The chain uses TRBV2 and TRBJ2-1; weak D call: TRBD2 (5 bases). The ends were cut back, 3 bases at V and 0 bases at J, with 12 bases in the middle. Germline V gene data show CDR1 as SNHLY and CDR2 as FYNNEI. This CDR3 has 16 amino acids. Written as DNA, the CDR3 is TGTGCCAGCAGTGATATCGGGGTTGCCTCCTACAATGAGCAGTTCTTC. Translation gives CASSDIGVASYNEQFF.

This chain connects TRBV7-9 to TRBJ2-2; 9 bases agree with TRBD2. Unmatched junction bases numbered 5, after V lost 5 bases and J lost 1 base. This CDR3 comprises 16 residues. Germline V gene data show CDR1 as SEHNR and CDR2 as FQNEAQ (reference sequence). CDR3 loop: CASSRMTSGNTGELFF. CDR3 coding DNA: TGTGCCAGCAGCCGTATGACTAGCGGGAACACCGGGGAGCTGTTTTTT.

The V and J genes are TRBV24-1 and TRBJ2-3; 8 bases map to TRBD2. The CDR3 covers 15 residues. Germline CDR1 and CDR2: KGHDR and SFDVKD. V lost 5 bases to trimming and J lost 2 bases; unmatched junction nucleotides: 5. CDR3: CATSGTSGITDTQYF. CDR3 nucleotides: TGTGCCACCAGTGGTACTAGCGGTATCACAGATACGCAGTATTTT.

This clone appeared once. The chain recombines TRBV7-2 with TRBJ1-2; D is perhaps TRBD1 (6 bases). The ends were cut back, 5 bases at V and 4 bases at J, with 11 bases in the middle. The CDR3 length is 13 residues. From germline, CDR1 is SGHTA and CDR2 FQGNSA. The DNA for the CDR3 is TGTGCCAGCAGCCCCCTAGGGGGCTATGGCTACACCTTC. Protein product: CASSPLGGYGYTF. The full variable domain, in which reference TRBV7-2 and TRBJ1-2 provide the parts outside the CDR3, is GAGVSQSPSNKVTEKGKDVELRCDPISGHTALYWYRQSLGQGLEFLIYFQGNSAPDKSGLPSDRFSAERTGGSVSTLTIQRTQQEDSAVYLCASSPLGGYGYTFGSGTRLTVV.

The chain uses TRBV10-2 and TRBJ2-7; 7 nucleotides match TRBD2. With 6 bases clipped from V and 4 bases from J, the junction kept 6 bases outside the gene matches. Germline V lookup: CDR1 WSHSY, CDR2 SAAADI. The CDR3 is 13 amino acids. The chain's CDR3 is CASRAGPLYEQYF. DNA for the CDR3: TGCGCCAGCAGAGCGGGGCCGCTTTACGAGCAGTACTTC.

The rearrangement uses TRBV4-1 and TRBJ2-7; 9 bases agree with TRBD1. From germline, CDR1 is MGHRA and CDR2 YSYEKL. The CDR3 is made up of 17 amino acids. The trim removed 3 bases at V and 2 bases at J, leaving 11 bases unmatched. The CDR3 nucleotides are TGCGCCAGCAGCCAGGGGGTCCGGGACAGGGTTCCCTACGAGCAGTACTTC. It is translated as CASSQGVRDRVPYEQYF.

The sample holds a few counts of this clone. The chain recombines TRBV6-4 with TRBJ1-2, with TRBD1 as a possible D gene (6 bases). Looked up from germline, CDR1 is MRHNA and CDR2 is SNTAGT. Trimming shortened V by 5 bases and J by 4 bases, and 14 bases separated the two germline ends. CDR3 length: 14 residues. In DNA, the CDR3 is TGTGCCAGCAGTCCAGGGGAAACGGGCTATGGCTACACCTTC. Its protein is CASSPGETGYGYTF.

CDR3 nucleotides: TGTGCCAGCAACCGGGACAGGATCACTGAAGCTTTCTTT. This codes for CASNRDRITEAFF. V and J are TRBV7-9 and TRBJ1-1, with TRBD1 matching 8 bases. Germline lookup yields CDR1 SEHNR and CDR2 FQNEAQ (reference sequence). The CDR3 is made up of 13 amino acids. Germline trimming cut 7 bases from V and 4 bases from J; bases unmatched to any gene: 5.

CDR3: CASSIDHFTGGAYFAGELFF. In DNA form, the CDR3 reads TGTGCCAGTAGTATAGATCACTTTACAGGGGGCGCTTATTTTGCCGGGGAGCTGTTTTTT. The chain links TRBV19 to TRBJ2-2; TRBD1 aligns across 9 bases. The CDR3 sequence is 20 residues long. The V gene's germline CDR1 is LNHDA and CDR2 SQIVND (reference sequence). With 0 bases clipped from V and 6 bases from J, the junction kept 17 bases outside the gene matches. Full variable domain (missing parts from reference TRBV19 and TRBJ2-2): DGGITQSPKYLFRKEGQNVTLSCEQNLNHDAMYWYRQDPGQGLRLIYYSQIVNDFQKGDIAEGYSVSREKKESFPLTVTSAQKNPTAFYLCASSIDHFTGGAYFAGELFFGEGSRLTVL.

The chain is built from TRBV7-9 and TRBJ2-3; 10 bases map to TRBD2. Germline values: CDR1 SEHNR, CDR2 FQNEAQ (reference sequence). The CDR3 loop spans 17 amino acids. V lost 0 bases to trimming and J lost 3 bases; unmatched junction nucleotides: 6. CDR3 sequence reads: CASSLAGAGGPTDTQYF. For the CDR3, the DNA is TGTGCCAGCAGCTTAGCCGGAGCGGGGGGGCCAACAGATACGCAGTATTTT.

The chain joins TRBV7-2 to TRBJ1-5; D perhaps matches TRBD1 (6 bases). V was cut by 1 base and J by 6 bases, with 10 bases left in between. Per germline, CDR1 SGHTA and CDR2 FQGNSA. This CDR3 has 14 amino acids. The CDR3 sequence is CASSLEGGGQPQHF. The CDR3 bases are TGTGCCAGCAGCTTAGAGGGAGGGGGTCAGCCCCAGCATTTT.

The rearrangement joins TRBV9 to TRBJ2-2; 9 nucleotides align to TRBD2. The germline gives CDR1 SGDLS, CDR2 YYNGEE. The CDR3 contains 17 residues. V dropped 4 bases and J dropped 3; count of bases not matched to a gene: 10. CDR3: CASSSPDLAGYTGELFF. Written as DNA, the CDR3 is TGTGCCAGCAGCTCCCCAGACCTAGCGGGGTACACCGGGGAGCTGTTTTTT. The full variable domain, its missing parts supplied by reference TRBV9 and TRBJ2-2, is DSGVTQTPKHLITATGQRVTLRCSPRSGDLSVYWYQQSLDQGLQFLIQYYNGEERAKGNILERFSAQQFPDLHSELNLSSLELGDSALYFCASSSPDLAGYTGELFFGEGSRLTVL.

The chain combines TRBV7-2 with TRBJ2-3; possibly TRBD1 for D (5 bases). V was shortened by 1 base and J by 4 bases, with 9 bases between the two germline ends. The CDR3 length is 14 residues. Germline V lookup: CDR1 SGHTA, CDR2 FQGNSA. The CDR3 spells CASSLVQGSDTQYF. The CDR3 DNA follows: TGTGCCAGCAGCTTAGTCCAGGGCTCAGATACGCAGTATTTT.